Following are 19 T cell receptor beta chains from one sample sequenced in a study of blood T cell repertoires in COVID-19. The method was immunoSEQ multiplex PCR; TCRdb's version includes in-frame clones alone and lacks a portion of them. The sample gives approximately 55,000 clones, 65% to 80% of which show up once; about 20% is in the top ten. Source material: peripheral blood. These receptors were obtained from a man aged 25-45 years with COVID-19, enrolled during active disease.

This clone has more than one count but fewer than ten. J is TRBJ1-1 and V is TRBV7-9; the D is unclear. Germline CDR1 is SEHNR and CDR2 is FQNEAQ (reference sequence). Between the trimmed V and J ends, which lost 5 bases and 3 bases, there was a span of 4 bases. This CDR3 is built from 11 residues. The CDR3 sequence is CASSRDTEAFF. The DNA for the CDR3 is TGTGCCAGCAGCCGGGACACTGAAGCTTTCTTT.

This clone was seen a handful of times. The rearrangement joins TRBV19 to TRBJ1-5; tentative D call: TRBD1 (5 bases). Germline CDR1 reads LNHDA; CDR2 reads SQIVND (reference sequence). The CDR3 consists of 18 residues. With 4 bases removed from V and 1 base from J, the gap between germline ends came to 20 bases. CDR3 nucleotides: TGTGCCAGTAGTACCTTCCGACTCGGACACTTCAGCAATCAGCCCCAGCATTTT. It yields the protein CASSTFRLGHFSNQPQHF.

V gene TRBV4-2 combines with J gene TRBJ1-2; D remains ambiguous. Germline V gene data show CDR1 as LGHNA and CDR2 as YNFKEQ. The CDR3 runs to 12 residues. V lost 0 bases to trimming and J lost 5 bases, with 4 bases between them. CDR3 bases: TGTGCCAGCAGCCAAGATCTTTATGGCTACACCTTC. Translation gives CASSQDLYGYTF.

This clone was counted a single time. The chain employs TRBV27 and TRBJ2-1; 8 bases are shared with TRBD2. The CDR3 length is 15 residues. Germline lookup yields CDR1 MNHEY and CDR2 SMNVEV (reference sequence). The trim removed 6 bases at V and 8 bases at J, leaving 12 bases unmatched. The CDR3 protein is CASRPGTSGAHEQFF. The CDR3 region has the DNA TGTGCCAGCAGACCCGGGACTAGTGGCGCGCATGAGCAGTTCTTC.

J is TRBJ1-4 and V is TRBV4-1, with TRBD1 matching 9 bases. Per the germline V gene, CDR1 is MGHRA and CDR2 is YSYEKL. V shed 0 bases and J 5 bases; nucleotides not matched to a gene: 13. The CDR3 consists of 19 residues. The CDR3 bases are TGCGCCAGCAGCCAAGACGTACCGACAGGGGGACGGTCAAATGAAAAACTGTTTTTT. The encoded protein is CASSQDVPTGGRSNEKLFF.

The V and J genes are TRBV6-1 and TRBJ2-3, with TRBD2 identical over 11 bases. There are 15 residues in the CDR3. V gave up 3 bases and J gave up 4 bases; unmatched junction bases: 3. CDR1 is MNHNS and CDR2 is SASEGT in the germline V gene. CDR3 nucleotides: TGTGCCAGCAGTGATGTAGCGGGGGGGCCAGATACGCAGTATTTT. Protein: CASSDVAGGPDTQYF.

This chain connects TRBV7-9 to TRBJ1-5; TRBD1 agrees at 8 bases. J lost 6 bases, V lost 5 bases, and 12 bases had no gene match. There are 16 residues in the CDR3. The germline CDR1 and CDR2 sequences are SEHNR and FQNEAQ (reference sequence). CDR3 DNA sequence: TGTGCCAGCAGCCAAGGGGGGCAGGGGGCGGCTCAGCCCCAGCATTTT. It is translated as CASSQGGQGAAQPQHF.

The chain recombines TRBV18 with TRBJ2-3; possible D gene TRBD2, 6 bases. The CDR3 runs 15 residues. CDR1 and CDR2 from the germline V gene are KGHSH and LQKENI. Trimming left V 4 bases short and J 2 bases short, with 13 bases between. CDR3 region: CASSQVGGITDTQYF. CDR3 sequence (DNA): TGTGCCAGCTCACAGGTGGGGGGAATCACAGATACGCAGTATTTT.

V usage is TRBV19 and J usage is TRBJ2-5, with 11 bases fitting TRBD2. This CDR3 is built from 17 residues. V shed 5 bases, J shed 3 bases, and the junction held 11 bases outside the gene matches. Germline V gene data show CDR1 as LNHDA and CDR2 as SQIVND (reference sequence). The CDR3 DNA follows: TGTGCCAGTAGTTGGGGTCTAGCGGGAGGTTTGGAAGAGACCCAGTACTTC. Translating gives CASSWGLAGGLEETQYF.

The gene calls are TRBV9 and TRBJ1-3; D call uncertain. CDR3 length: 17 residues. Germline loops: CDR1 SGDLS, CDR2 YYNGEE. With 0 bases removed from V and 0 bases from J, the gap between germline ends came to 13 bases. The CDR3 DNA follows: TGTGCCAGCAGCGTAGCTACGGTGGGGAGCTCTGGAAACACCATATATTTT. It encodes CASSVATVGSSGNTIYF.

The chain is built from TRBV4-1 and TRBJ2-7, with 8 bases fitting TRBD1. Unmatched junction bases numbered 6, after V lost 4 bases and J lost 4 bases. The germline V gene has CDR1 MGHRA and CDR2 YSYEKL. The CDR3 has 14 residues. For the CDR3, the DNA is TGCGCCAGCAGCCCAGGACAGGGATTTTACGAGCAGTACTTC. This translates into CASSPGQGFYEQYF.

This rearrangement joins TRBV19 to TRBJ2-7; TRBD2 agrees at 9 bases. Losses at the gene ends were 7 bases for V and 0 bases for J; bases not matched to a gene: 1. Germline V CDR1 and CDR2: LNHDA, SQIVND (reference sequence). The CDR3 is 13 amino acids. The CDR3: CASTSGDSYEQYF. CDR3 sequence (DNA): TGTGCCAGTACTAGCGGGGACTCCTACGAGCAGTACTTC.

The CDR3 DNA follows: TGTGCCAGCAGCTCGGGACAGGGGGCACCGGAAAAACTGTTTTTT. The encoded protein is CASSSGQGAPEKLFF. This chain links TRBV28 with TRBJ1-4, with TRBD1 matching over 12 bases. CDR1 and CDR2 from the germline V gene are MDHEN and SYDVKM. J gave up 8 bases and V 6 bases, and 7 bases lay outside the gene matches. CDR3 length equals 15 residues.

This clone has only one observation. The V call is TRBV28, the J call TRBJ1-5; 7 positions match TRBD1. V gave up 6 bases and J gave up 3 bases; unmatched junction bases: 8. The CDR3 extends over 15 amino acids. From germline, CDR1 is MDHEN and CDR2 SYDVKM. CDR3 DNA: TGTGCCAGCAGCGAGACAGGGAGGAACAATCAGCCCCAGCATTTT. Encoded protein: CASSETGRNNQPQHF. Looking up the rest from reference TRBV28 and TRBJ1-5 gives the full variable domain: DVKVTQSSRYLVKRTGEKVFLECVQDMDHENMFWYRQDPGLGLRLIYFSYDVKMKEKGDIPEGYSVSREKKERFSLILESASTNQTSMYLCASSETGRNNQPQHFGDGTRLSIL.

The chain joins TRBV6-1 to TRBJ1-6; TRBD1 aligns across 9 bases. CDR3 length equals 16 residues. V shed 2 bases, J shed 6 bases, and the junction held 5 bases outside the gene matches. Germline assignment: CDR1 MNHNS and CDR2 SASEGT. CDR3 protein: CASSERVGQGNSPLHF. The CDR3 nucleotides are TGTGCCAGCAGTGAAAGGGTGGGACAGGGTAATTCACCCCTCCACTTT.

The chain carries TRBV24-1 and TRBJ2-5; TRBD1 matches 10 bases. This CDR3 spans 15 amino acids. The V and J ends lost 2 bases and 5 bases, in that order; junction bases with no gene match: 4. Germline-derived CDR1 and CDR2 are KGHDR and SFDVKD. Written as DNA, the CDR3 is TGTGCCACCAGTGATTCCCGGACAGGGGGTGAGACCCAGTACTTC. Amino acids: CATSDSRTGGETQYF.

The CDR3, as DNA: TGTGCCAGCAGCCGCAGCGGGAAGCGGCAAGAGACCCAGTACTTC. Its protein is CASSRSGKRQETQYF. This chain uses TRBV5-6 with TRBJ2-5, with 7 bases fitting TRBD2. Germline CDR1 SGHDT, CDR2 YYEEEE. J was trimmed by 2 bases and V by 4 bases; bases with no gene match: 8. The CDR3 totals 15 residues.

The rearrangement uses TRBV6-2 or TRBV6-3 and TRBJ1-2; D might be TRBD1 (5 bases). The CDR3 contains 15 residues. CDR1 and CDR2 from the germline V gene are MNHEY and SVGEGT. V lost 2 bases and J 0 bases, leaving 10 bases between the germline ends. The CDR3 nucleotides are TGTGCCAGCAGTTACCTTGGGGGGTCTAACTATGGCTACACCTTC. This codes for CASSYLGGSNYGYTF.

The table lists this clone with a few counts. The V gene is TRBV18, the J gene TRBJ1-6, with D possibly TRBD1 on 5 matching bases. The CDR3 has 15 residues. The V gene lost 5 bases and the J gene lost 12 bases, with 20 bases spanning the gap. Germline V lookup: CDR1 KGHSH, CDR2 LQKENI. The CDR3 coding sequence is TGTGCCAGCTCATCCCGGGGCCTCTTCGGGGGACCCCTCCACTTT. This sequence encodes CASSSRGLFGGPLHF.